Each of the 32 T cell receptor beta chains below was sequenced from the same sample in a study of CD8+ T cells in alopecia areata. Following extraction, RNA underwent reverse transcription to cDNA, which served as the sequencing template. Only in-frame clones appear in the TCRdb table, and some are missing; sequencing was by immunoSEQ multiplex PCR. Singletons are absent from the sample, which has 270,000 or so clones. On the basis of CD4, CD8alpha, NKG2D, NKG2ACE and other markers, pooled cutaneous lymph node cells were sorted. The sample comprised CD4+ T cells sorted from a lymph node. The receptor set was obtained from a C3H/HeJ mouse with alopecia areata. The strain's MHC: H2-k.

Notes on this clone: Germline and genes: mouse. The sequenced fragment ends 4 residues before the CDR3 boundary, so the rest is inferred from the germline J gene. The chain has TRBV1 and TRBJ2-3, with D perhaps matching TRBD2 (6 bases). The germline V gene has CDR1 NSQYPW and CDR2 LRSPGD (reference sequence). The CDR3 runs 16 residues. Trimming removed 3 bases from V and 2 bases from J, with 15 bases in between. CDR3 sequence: CTCSARPGLFAETLYF. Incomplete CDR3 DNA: TGCACCTGCAGTGCCCGCCCCGGACTGTTTGCAGAA.

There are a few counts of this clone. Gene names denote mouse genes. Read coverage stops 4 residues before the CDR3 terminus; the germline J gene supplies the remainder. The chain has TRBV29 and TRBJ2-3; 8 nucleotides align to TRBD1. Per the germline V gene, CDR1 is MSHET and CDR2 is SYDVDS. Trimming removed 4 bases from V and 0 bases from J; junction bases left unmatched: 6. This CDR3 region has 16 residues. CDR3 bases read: TGTGCTAGCAGTTCCCAGGGGGCGGCTAGTGCAGAA. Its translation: CASSSQGAASAE. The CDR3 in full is CASSSQGAASAETLYF.

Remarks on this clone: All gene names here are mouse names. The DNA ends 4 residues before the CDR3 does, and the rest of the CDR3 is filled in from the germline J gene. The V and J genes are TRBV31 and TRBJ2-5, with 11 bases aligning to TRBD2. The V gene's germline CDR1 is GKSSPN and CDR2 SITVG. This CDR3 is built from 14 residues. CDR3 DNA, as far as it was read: TGTGCCTGGAGTACTGGGGGGGCCGAAGAC. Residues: CAWSTGGAED. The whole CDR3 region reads CAWSTGGAEDTQYF.

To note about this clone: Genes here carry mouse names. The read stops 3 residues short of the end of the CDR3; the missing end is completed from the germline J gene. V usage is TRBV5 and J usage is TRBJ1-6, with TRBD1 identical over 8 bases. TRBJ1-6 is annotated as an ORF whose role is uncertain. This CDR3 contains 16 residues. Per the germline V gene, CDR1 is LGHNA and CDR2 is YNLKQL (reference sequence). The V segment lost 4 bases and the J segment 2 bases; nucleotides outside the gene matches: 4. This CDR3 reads CASSPRTGPYNSPLYF. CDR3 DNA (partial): TGTGCCAGCAGCCCCCGGACAGGGCCCTATAATTCGCCC.

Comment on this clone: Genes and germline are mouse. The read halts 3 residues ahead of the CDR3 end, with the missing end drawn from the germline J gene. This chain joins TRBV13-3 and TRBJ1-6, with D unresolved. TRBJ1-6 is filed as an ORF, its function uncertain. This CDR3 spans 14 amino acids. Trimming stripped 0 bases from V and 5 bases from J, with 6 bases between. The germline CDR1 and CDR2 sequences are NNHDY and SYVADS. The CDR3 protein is CASSDAQNNSPLYF. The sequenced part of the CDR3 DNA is TGTGCCAGCAGTGATGCCCAAAATAATTCGCCC.

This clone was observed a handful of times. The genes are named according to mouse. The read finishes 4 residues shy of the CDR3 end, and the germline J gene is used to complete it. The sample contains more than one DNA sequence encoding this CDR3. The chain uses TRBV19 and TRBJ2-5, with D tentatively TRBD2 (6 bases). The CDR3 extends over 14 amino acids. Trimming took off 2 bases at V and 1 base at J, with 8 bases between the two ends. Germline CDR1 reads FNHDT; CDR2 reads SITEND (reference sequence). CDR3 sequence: CASSISGDQDTQYF. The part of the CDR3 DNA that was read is TGTGCCAGCAGTATTTCTGGGGACCAAGAC.

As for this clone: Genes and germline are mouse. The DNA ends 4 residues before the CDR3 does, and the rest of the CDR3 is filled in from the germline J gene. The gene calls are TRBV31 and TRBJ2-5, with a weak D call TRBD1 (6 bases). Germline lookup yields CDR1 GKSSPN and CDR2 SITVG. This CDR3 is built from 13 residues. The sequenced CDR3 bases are TGTGCCTGGAGTCAGGGACATAAAGAC. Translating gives CAWSQGHKD. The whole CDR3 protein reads CAWSQGHKDTQYF.

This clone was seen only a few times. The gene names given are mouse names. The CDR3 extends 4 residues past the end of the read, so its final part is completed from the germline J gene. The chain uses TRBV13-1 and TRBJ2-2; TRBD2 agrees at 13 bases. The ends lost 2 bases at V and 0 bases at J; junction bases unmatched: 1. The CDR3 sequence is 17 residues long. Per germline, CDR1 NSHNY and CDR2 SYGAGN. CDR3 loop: CASSEGLGGANTGQLYF. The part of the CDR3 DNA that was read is TGTGCCAGCAGTGAGGGACTGGGGGGGGCAAACACCGGG.

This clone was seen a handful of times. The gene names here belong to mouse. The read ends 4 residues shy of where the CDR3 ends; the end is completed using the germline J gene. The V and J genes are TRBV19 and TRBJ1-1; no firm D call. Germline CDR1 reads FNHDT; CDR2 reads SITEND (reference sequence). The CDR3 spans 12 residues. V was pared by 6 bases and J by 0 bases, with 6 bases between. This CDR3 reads CASKQTNTEVFF. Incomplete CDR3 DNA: TGTGCCAGCAAACAGACAAACACA. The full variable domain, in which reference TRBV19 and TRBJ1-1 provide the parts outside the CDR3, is GGIITQTPKFLIGQEGQKLTLKCQQNFNHDTMYWYRQDSGKGLRLIYYSITENDLQKGDLSEGYDASREKKSSFSLTVTSAQKNEMAVFLCASKQTNTEVFFGKGTRLTVV.

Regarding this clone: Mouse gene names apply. The sequenced part of the CDR3 DNA is TGTGCCAGCAGTGACGGACAGCAAGAC. Translation: CASSDGQQD. The CDR3 in its entirety is CASSDGQQDTQYF. The chain carries TRBV13-3 and TRBJ2-5, with D possibly TRBD1 on 6 matching bases. The read ends 4 residues shy of where the CDR3 ends; the end is completed using the germline J gene. The germline CDR1 and CDR2 sequences are NNHDY and SYVADS. Between the trimmed V and J ends, which lost 2 bases and 3 bases, there was a span of 7 bases. The CDR3 length is 13 residues.

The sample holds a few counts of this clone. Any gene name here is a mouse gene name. CDR3: CTCSASWGGYEQYF. The CDR3 DNA, read in part, is TGCACCTGCAGTGCATCCTGGGGGGGCTAT. The rearrangement joins TRBV1 to TRBJ2-7, with 9 bases aligning to TRBD2. The CDR3 is cut off 4 residues early in the read; its end comes from the germline J gene. The CDR3 loop spans 14 amino acids. Germline assignment: CDR1 NSQYPW and CDR2 LRSPGD (reference sequence). Trimming took 2 bases from V and 3 from J; bases not matched to a gene: 2.

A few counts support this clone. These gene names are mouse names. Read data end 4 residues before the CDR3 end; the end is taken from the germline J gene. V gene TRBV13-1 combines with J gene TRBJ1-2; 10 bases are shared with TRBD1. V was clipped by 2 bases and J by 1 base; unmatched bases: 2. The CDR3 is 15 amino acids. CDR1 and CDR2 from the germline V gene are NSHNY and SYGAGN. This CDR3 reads CASSEGDRGNSDYTF. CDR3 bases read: TGTGCCAGCAGTGAGGGGGACAGGGGAAACTCC.

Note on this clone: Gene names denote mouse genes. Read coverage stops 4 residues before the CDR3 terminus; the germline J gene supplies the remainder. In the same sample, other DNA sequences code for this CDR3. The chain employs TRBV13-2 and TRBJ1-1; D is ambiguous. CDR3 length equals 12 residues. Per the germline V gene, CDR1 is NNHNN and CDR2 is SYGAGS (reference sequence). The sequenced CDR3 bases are TGTGCCAGCGGTGATCGCCAGACA. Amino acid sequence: CASGDRQT. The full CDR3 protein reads CASGDRQTEVFF.

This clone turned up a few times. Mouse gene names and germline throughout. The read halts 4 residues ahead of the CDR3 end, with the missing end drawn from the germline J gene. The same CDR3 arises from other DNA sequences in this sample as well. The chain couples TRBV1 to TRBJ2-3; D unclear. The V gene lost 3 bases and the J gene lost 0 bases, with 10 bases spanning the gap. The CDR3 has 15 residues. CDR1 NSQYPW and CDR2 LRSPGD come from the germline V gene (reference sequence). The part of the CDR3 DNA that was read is TGCACCTGCAGTGCTGGGTGGTCTAGTGCAGAA. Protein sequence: CTCSAGWSSAE. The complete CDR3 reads CTCSAGWSSAETLYF.

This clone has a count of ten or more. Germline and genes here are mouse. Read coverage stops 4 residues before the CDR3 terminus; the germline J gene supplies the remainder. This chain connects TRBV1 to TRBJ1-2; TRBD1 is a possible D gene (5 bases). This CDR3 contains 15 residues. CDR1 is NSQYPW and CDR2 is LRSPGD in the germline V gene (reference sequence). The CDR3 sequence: CTCSADFTGGIDYTF. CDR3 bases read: TGCACCTGCAGTGCAGATTTCACTGGGGGGATC.

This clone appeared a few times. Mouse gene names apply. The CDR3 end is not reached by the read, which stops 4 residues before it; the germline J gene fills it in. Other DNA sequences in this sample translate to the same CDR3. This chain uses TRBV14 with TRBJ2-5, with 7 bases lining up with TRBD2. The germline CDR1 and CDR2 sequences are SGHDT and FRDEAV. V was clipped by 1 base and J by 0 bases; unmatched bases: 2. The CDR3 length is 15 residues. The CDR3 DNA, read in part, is TGTGCCAGCAGTTTCGGGGGGGGGAACCAAGAC. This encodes CASSFGGGNQD. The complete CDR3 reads CASSFGGGNQDTQYF. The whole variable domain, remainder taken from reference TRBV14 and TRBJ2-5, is EAGVTQSPRYAVLQEGQAVSFWCDPISGHDTLYWYQQPRDQGPQLLVYFRDEAVIDNSQLPSDRFSAVRPKGTNSTLKIQSAKQGDTATYLCASSFGGGNQDTQYFGPGTRLLVL.

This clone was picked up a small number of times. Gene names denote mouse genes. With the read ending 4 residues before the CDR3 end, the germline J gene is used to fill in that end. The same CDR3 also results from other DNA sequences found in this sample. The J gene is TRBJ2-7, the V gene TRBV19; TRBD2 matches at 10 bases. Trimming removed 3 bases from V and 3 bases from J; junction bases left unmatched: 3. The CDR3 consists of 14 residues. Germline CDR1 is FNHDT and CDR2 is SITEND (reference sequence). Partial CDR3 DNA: TGTGCCAGCAGTAAAACTGGGGGGGGCTAT. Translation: CASSKTGGGY. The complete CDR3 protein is CASSKTGGGYEQYF.

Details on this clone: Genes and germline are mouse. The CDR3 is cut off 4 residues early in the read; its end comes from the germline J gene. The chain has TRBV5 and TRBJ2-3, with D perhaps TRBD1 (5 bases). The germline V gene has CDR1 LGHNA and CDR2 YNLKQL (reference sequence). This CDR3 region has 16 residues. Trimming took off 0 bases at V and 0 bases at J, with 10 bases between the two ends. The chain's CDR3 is CASSQERQGSAETLYF. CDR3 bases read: TGTGCCAGCAGCCAAGAAAGGCAGGGAAGTGCAGAA.

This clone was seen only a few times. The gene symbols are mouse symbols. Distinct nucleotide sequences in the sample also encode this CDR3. The CDR3 is CTCSATGGNSDYTF. The DNA read from the CDR3 is TGCACCTGCAGTGCGACAGGGGGCAACTCC. This rearrangement joins TRBV1 to TRBJ1-2, with TRBD1 matching over 10 bases. Read data end 4 residues before the CDR3 end; the end is taken from the germline J gene. Trimming removed 3 bases from V and 2 bases from J; junction bases left unmatched: 0. Germline CDR1 reads NSQYPW; CDR2 reads LRSPGD (reference sequence). There are 14 residues in the CDR3.

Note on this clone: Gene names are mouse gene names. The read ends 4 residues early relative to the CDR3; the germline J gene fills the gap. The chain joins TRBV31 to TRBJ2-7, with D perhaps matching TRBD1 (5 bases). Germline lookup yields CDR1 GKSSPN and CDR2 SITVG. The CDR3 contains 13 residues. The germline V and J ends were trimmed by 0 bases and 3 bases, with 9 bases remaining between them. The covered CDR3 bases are TGTGCCTGGAGTCTAGAGACAGACTAT. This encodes CAWSLETDY. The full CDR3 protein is CAWSLETDYEQYF.

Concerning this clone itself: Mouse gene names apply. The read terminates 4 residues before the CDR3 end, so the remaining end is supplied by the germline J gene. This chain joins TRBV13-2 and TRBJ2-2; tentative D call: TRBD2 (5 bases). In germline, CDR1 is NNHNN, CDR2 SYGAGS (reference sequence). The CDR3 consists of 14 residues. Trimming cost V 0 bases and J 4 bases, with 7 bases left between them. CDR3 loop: CASGDGGVTGQLYF. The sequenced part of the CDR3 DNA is TGTGCCAGCGGTGATGGTGGGGTCACCGGG.

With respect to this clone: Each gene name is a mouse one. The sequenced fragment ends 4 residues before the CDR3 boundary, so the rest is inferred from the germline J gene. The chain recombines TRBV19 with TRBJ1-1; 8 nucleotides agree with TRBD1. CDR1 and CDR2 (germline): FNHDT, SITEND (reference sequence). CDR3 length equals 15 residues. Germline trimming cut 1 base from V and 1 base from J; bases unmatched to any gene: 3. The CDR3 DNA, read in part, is TGTGCCAGCAGTATAATTGGGACAGGAAACACA. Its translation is CASSIIGTGNT. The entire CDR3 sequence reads CASSIIGTGNTEVFF.

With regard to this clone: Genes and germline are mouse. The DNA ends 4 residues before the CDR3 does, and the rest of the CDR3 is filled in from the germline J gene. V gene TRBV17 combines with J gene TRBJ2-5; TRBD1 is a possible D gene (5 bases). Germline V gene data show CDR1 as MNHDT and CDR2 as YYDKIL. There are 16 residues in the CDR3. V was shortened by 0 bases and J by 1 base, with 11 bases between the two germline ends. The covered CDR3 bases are TGTGCTAGCAGTAGAGATCGAGGGGAAGACCAAGAC. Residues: CASSRDRGEDQD. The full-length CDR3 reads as CASSRDRGEDQDTQYF.

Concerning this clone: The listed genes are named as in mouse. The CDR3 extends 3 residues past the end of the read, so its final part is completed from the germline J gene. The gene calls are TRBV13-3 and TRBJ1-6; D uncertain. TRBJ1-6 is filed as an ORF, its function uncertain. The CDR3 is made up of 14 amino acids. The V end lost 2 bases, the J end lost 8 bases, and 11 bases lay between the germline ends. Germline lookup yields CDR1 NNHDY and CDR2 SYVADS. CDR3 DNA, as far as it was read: TGTGCCAGCAGTGAAGGCGATTGGGATTCGCCC. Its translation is CASSEGDWDSP. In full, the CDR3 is CASSEGDWDSPLYF.

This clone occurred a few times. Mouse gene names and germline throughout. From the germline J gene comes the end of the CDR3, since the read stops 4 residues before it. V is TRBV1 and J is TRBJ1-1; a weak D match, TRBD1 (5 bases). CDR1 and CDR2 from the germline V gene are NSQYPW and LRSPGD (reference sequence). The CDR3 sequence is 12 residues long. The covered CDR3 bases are TGCACCTGCAGTGACAGGTTCGCA. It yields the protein CTCSDRFA. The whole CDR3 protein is CTCSDRFAEVFF.

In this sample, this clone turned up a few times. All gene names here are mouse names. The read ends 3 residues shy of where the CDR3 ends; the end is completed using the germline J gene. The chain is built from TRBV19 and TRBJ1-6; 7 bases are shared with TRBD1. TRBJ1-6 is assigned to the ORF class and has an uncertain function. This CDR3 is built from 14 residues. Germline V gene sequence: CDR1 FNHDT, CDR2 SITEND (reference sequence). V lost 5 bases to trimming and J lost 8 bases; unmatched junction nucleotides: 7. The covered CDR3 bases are TGTGCCAGCAGAAAACAGGGGAATGATTCGCCC. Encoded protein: CASRKQGNDSP. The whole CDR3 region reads CASRKQGNDSPLYF.

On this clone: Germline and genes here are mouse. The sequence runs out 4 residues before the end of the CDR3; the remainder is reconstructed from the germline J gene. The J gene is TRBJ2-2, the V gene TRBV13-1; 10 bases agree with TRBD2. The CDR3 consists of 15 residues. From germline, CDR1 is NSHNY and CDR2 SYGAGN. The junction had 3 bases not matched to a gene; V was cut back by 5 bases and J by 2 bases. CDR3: CASRSTGGNTGQLYF. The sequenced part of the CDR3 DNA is TGTGCCAGCAGATCGACTGGGGGGAACACCGGG.

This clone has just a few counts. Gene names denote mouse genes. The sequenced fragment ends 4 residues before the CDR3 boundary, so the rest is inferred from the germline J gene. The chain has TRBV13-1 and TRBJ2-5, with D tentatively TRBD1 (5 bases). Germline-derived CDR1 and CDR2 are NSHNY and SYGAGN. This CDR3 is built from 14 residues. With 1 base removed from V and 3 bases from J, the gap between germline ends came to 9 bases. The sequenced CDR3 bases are TGTGCCAGCAGTGATTTGGACAAACAAGAC. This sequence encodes CASSDLDKQD. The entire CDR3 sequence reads CASSDLDKQDTQYF.

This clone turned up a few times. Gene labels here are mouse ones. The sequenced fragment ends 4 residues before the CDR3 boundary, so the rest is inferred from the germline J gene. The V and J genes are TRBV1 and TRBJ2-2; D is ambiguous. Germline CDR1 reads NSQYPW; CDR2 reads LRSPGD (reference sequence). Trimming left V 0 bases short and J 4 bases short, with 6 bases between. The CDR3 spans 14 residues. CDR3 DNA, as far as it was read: TGCACCTGCAGTGCAGATCACAGCACCGGG. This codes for CTCSADHSTG. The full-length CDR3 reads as CTCSADHSTGQLYF. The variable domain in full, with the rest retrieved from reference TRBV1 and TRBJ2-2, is VTLLEQNPRWRLVPRGQAVNLRCILKNSQYPWMSWYQQDLQKQLQWLFTLRSPGDKEVKSLPGADYLATRVTDTELRLQVANMSQGRTLYCTCSADHSTGQLYFGEGSKLTVL.

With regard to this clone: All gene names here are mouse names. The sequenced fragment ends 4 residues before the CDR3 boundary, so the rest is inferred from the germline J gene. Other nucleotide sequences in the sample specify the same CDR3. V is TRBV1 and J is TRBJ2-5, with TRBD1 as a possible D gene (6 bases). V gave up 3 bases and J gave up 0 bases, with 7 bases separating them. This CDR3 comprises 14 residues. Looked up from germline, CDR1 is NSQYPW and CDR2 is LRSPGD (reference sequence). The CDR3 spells CTCSAGTNQDTQYF. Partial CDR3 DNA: TGCACCTGCAGTGCGGGGACAAACCAAGAC.

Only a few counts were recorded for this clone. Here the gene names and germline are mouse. The sequenced part of the CDR3 DNA is TGTGCCAGCAGTATAGAGGGGGCAAACACA. Amino acids: CASSIEGANT. The complete CDR3 reads CASSIEGANTEVFF. The chain links TRBV19 to TRBJ1-1; weak D call: TRBD1 (6 bases). The read ends 4 residues before the CDR3 terminus; that terminus is restored from the germline J gene. V was pared by 0 bases and J by 0 bases, with 6 bases between. CDR3 size: 14 residues. Per the germline V gene, CDR1 is FNHDT and CDR2 is SITEND (reference sequence).

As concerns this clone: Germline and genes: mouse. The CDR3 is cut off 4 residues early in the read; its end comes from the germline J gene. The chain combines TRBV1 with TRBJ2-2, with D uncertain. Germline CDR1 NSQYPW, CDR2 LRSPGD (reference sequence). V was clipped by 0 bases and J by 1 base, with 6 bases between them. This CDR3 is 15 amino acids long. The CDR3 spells CTCSAEPENTGQLYF. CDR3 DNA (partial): TGCACCTGCAGTGCAGAGCCAGAAAACACCGGG.